The 21 T cell receptor beta chains listed next were all sequenced from one sample in a study of T-cell reconstitution after alpha-beta-depleted transplantation in children. Preparation of the TCRbeta library involved a method that used unique molecular identifiers. TCRdb called the PCR reads again in MiXCR, with one record for every CDR3 protein. The sample contains roughly 89,000 distinct CDR3 sequences, 12% of which appear only once. Source: PBMCs from the stem cell graft donor, taken from the stem cell graft. These receptor sequences come from a human donor who donated a stem cell graft to a child with inherited bone marrow failure.

In its sample, this clonotype was seen many times. The chain carries TRBV20-1 and TRBJ1-1; D is unclear. The CDR3 totals 13 residues. Germline assignment: CDR1 DFQATT and CDR2 SNEGSKA (reference sequence). V gave up 1 base and J gave up 3 bases, with 9 bases separating them. CDR3 region: CSARVSLYTEAFF. DNA for the CDR3: TGCAGTGCTAGAGTCAGTTTGTACACTGAAGCTTTCTTT.

The table lists this clonotype with many counts. The chain is built from TRBV5-6 and TRBJ2-3; D is tentatively TRBD1 or TRBD2 (5 bases each). Trimming cost V 0 bases and J 4 bases, with 9 bases left between them. This CDR3 has 14 amino acids. CDR1 SGHDT and CDR2 YYEEEE come from the germline V gene. CDR3 loop: CASSLARGADTQYF. The CDR3 DNA sequence: TGTGCCAGCAGCTTGGCCAGAGGGGCAGATACGCAGTATTTT.

This clonotype has at least ten counts. V gene TRBV6-2 or TRBV6-3 combines with J gene TRBJ2-3, with a tentative D call TRBD2 (5 bases). The CDR3 length is 13 residues. V lost 2 bases, J lost 5 bases, and 8 bases lay in between. Germline V gene lookup returns CDR1 MNHEY and CDR2 SVGEGT. CDR3 protein: CASSYDYGDTQYF. The CDR3 coding sequence is TGTGCCAGCAGTTACGACTATGGAGATACGCAGTATTTT.

The table lists this clonotype with many counts. The gene calls are TRBV28 and TRBJ1-5, with 9 positions matching TRBD1. J lost 7 bases, V lost 6 bases, and 7 bases had no gene match. The CDR3 loop spans 14 amino acids. The germline V gene has CDR1 MDHEN and CDR2 SYDVKM. The CDR3 here is CASRPNRGRQPQHF. CDR3 nucleotides: TGTGCCAGCAGACCTAACAGGGGGCGGCAGCCCCAGCATTTT.

At least ten counts were recorded for this clonotype. The V gene is TRBV5-1, the J gene TRBJ1-4; D may be TRBD1 (5 bases). CDR1 and CDR2 (germline): SGHRS, YFSETQ. This CDR3 has 17 residues. The V and J ends lost 0 bases and 3 bases respectively, with 15 bases between them. CDR3 sequence: CASSLAPASGANEKLFF. For the CDR3, the DNA is TGCGCCAGCAGCTTGGCCCCCGCTTCGGGGGCTAATGAAAAACTGTTTTTT.

Many counts were recorded for this clonotype. The chain links TRBV7-8 to TRBJ1-5, with 7 positions matching TRBD1. Germline V gene data show CDR1 as SGHVS and CDR2 as FQNEAQ. The ends lost 6 bases at V and 3 bases at J; junction bases unmatched: 11. This CDR3 is 16 amino acids long. CDR3 DNA: TGTGCCAGCAGTCGATTCCGGACAGGAATCAATCAGCCCCAGCATTTT. It yields the protein CASSRFRTGINQPQHF.

This chain links TRBV5-4 with TRBJ2-1, with TRBD1 identical over 9 bases. CDR3 length: 15 residues. The J segment lost 1 base and the V segment lost 4 bases, leaving 3 bases of the junction unmatched. The germline V gene has CDR1 SGHNT and CDR2 YYREEE (reference sequence). This CDR3 reads CASSVDRGSYNEQFF. The CDR3 DNA follows: TGTGCCAGCAGCGTGGACAGGGGATCCTACAATGAGCAGTTCTTC. Looking up the rest from reference TRBV5-4 and TRBJ2-1 gives the full variable domain: ETGVTQSPTHLIKTRGQQVTLRCSSQSGHNTVSWYQQALGQGPQFIFQYYREEENGRGNFPPRFSGLQFPNYSSELNVNALELDDSALYLCASSVDRGSYNEQFFGPGTRLTVL.

In this sample, this clonotype turned up many times. The chain couples TRBV5-1 to TRBJ2-1; D is unresolved. Between the trimmed V and J ends, which lost 0 bases and 6 bases, there was a span of 13 bases. This CDR3 is built from 15 residues. In germline, CDR1 is SGHRS, CDR2 YFSETQ. The CDR3 spells CASSLVPGQFNEQFF. The CDR3 DNA sequence: TGCGCCAGCAGCTTGGTACCAGGCCAGTTCAATGAGCAGTTCTTC.

In its sample, this clonotype was seen many times. The chain links TRBV7-2 to TRBJ2-1, with TRBD2 matching 7 bases. The CDR3 is 14 amino acids. CDR1 is SGHTA, CDR2 FQGNSA, per germline. Unmatched junction bases numbered 6, after V lost 3 bases and J lost 7 bases. The CDR3 DNA reads as TGTGCCAGCAGCTTGAGCGGGAAACAGAATGAGCAGTTCTTC. The encoded protein is CASSLSGKQNEQFF. The variable domain in full, with the rest retrieved from reference TRBV7-2 and TRBJ2-1, is GAGVSQSPSNKVTEKGKDVELRCDPISGHTALYWYRQSLGQGLEFLIYFQGNSAPDKSGLPSDRFSAERTGGSVSTLTIQRTQQEDSAVYLCASSLSGKQNEQFFGPGTRLTVL.

This clonotype was seen ten or more times. The chain joins TRBV4-3 to TRBJ2-7, with 9 nucleotides matching TRBD1. In germline, CDR1 is LGHNA, CDR2 YSLEER. The ends lost 0 bases at V and 4 bases at J; junction bases unmatched: 7. The CDR3 sequence is 16 residues long. CDR3 nucleotides: TGCGCCAGCAGCCAAGAGCCGGACAGGGGAATTTACGAGCAGTACTTC. Its protein is CASSQEPDRGIYEQYF.

This clonotype showed up just a few times. The gene calls are TRBV20-1 and TRBJ1-5; perhaps TRBD1 as D (5 bases). Germline V lookup: CDR1 DFQATT, CDR2 SNEGSKA (reference sequence). The V end lost 5 bases, the J end lost 2 bases, and 7 bases lay between the germline ends. This CDR3 is 12 amino acids long. The CDR3 DNA sequence: TGCAGTGCTGAGGGGCGCAATCAGCCCCAGCATTTT. It codes for CSAEGRNQPQHF.

This clonotype occurred many times. This sequence joins TRBV7-2 and TRBJ2-2, with D maybe TRBD1 (6 bases). The germline gives CDR1 SGHTA, CDR2 FQGNSA. This CDR3 spans 16 amino acids. V was cut by 5 bases and J by 5 bases, with 18 bases left in between. CDR3 in amino acids: CASSLLGQRVTGELFF. Written as DNA, the CDR3 is TGTGCCAGCAGCCTTCTCGGACAGAGGGTGACCGGGGAGCTGTTTTTT.

This clonotype was counted ten times or more. The chain uses TRBV12-3 or TRBV12-4 and TRBJ2-7; 7 bases are a match to TRBD2. CDR3 length: 13 residues. The V and J ends lost 7 bases and 8 bases, in that order; junction bases with no gene match: 11. DNA of the CDR3: TGTGCCAGCACCTCTCAGCTAGCGGACAAGCAGTACTTC. Translation: CASTSQLADKQYF.

This clonotype was detected ten times or more. The genes are TRBV19 and TRBJ2-1; 11 nucleotides agree with TRBD2. CDR1 and CDR2 from the germline V gene are LNHDA and SQIVND (reference sequence). The CDR3 contains 15 residues. Losses at the gene ends were 7 bases for V and 9 bases for J; bases not matched to a gene: 11. The CDR3 reads CASTTTSGTEGEQFF. The CDR3 DNA sequence: TGTGCCAGTACCACGACTAGCGGGACCGAGGGTGAGCAGTTCTTC. Complete variable domain (other parts from reference TRBV19 and TRBJ2-1): DGGITQSPKYLFRKEGQNVTLSCEQNLNHDAMYWYRQDPGQGLRLIYYSQIVNDFQKGDIAEGYSVSREKKESFPLTVTSAQKNPTAFYLCASTTTSGTEGEQFFGPGTRLTVL.

Points on this clonotype: This CDR3 is missing its conserved last phenylalanine or tryptophan, likely due to a read error. No DNA is shown, since the ends of the CDR3 on it are uncertain; the CDR3 is the one TCRdb lists. The CDR3 loop is CASTQGGAD. This chain connects TRBV14 to TRBJ1-1; TRBD1, the table's D call, was not compared with the DNA. The length of the CDR3 is 9 amino acids, counting both ends. The germline V gene has CDR1 SGHDN and CDR2 FVKESK.

There are many counts of this clonotype. The chain employs TRBV7-2 and TRBJ2-1; the match to TRBD2 covers 14 bases. Germline V CDR1 and CDR2: SGHTA, FQGNSA. The CDR3 is made up of 17 amino acids. The J segment lost 6 bases and the V segment lost 4 bases, leaving 8 bases of the junction unmatched. CDR3 nucleotide sequence: TGTGCCAGCAGCTCCGGGGGGACTAGCGGGGGCTTCAATGAGCAGTTCTTC. The encoded protein is CASSSGGTSGGFNEQFF. The full variable domain, in which reference TRBV7-2 and TRBJ2-1 provide the parts outside the CDR3, is GAGVSQSPSNKVTEKGKDVELRCDPISGHTALYWYRQSLGQGLEFLIYFQGNSAPDKSGLPSDRFSAERTGGSVSTLTIQRTQQEDSAVYLCASSSGGTSGGFNEQFFGPGTRLTVL.

This clonotype was detected ten times or more. V usage is TRBV9 and J usage is TRBJ2-3, with 7 bases fitting TRBD1. The CDR3 is made up of 15 amino acids. Germline V gives CDR1 SGDLS, CDR2 YYNGEE. V shed 3 bases, J shed 2 bases, and the junction held 6 bases outside the gene matches. The CDR3 loop reads CASSARDRLTDTQYF. CDR3 nucleotides: TGTGCCAGCAGCGCACGGGACAGACTCACAGATACGCAGTATTTT.

Many counts were recorded for this clonotype. The rearrangement joins TRBV3-1 to TRBJ2-1; 8 bases match TRBD1. With 2 bases clipped from V and 1 base from J, the junction kept 10 bases outside the gene matches. Germline values: CDR1 LGHDT, CDR2 YNNKEL (reference sequence). The length of the CDR3 is 18 residues. The CDR3 is CASSQLTGAFLSYNEQFF. DNA for the CDR3: TGTGCCAGCAGCCAACTGACAGGGGCGTTTCTTTCCTACAATGAGCAGTTCTTC.

This clonotype was found many times. The V gene is TRBV7-2, the J gene TRBJ1-1; D possibly corresponds to TRBD1 (6 bases). The germline gives CDR1 SGHTA, CDR2 FQGNSA. V lost 4 bases, J lost 4 bases, and 10 bases lay in between. The CDR3 runs 13 residues. CDR3 nucleotide sequence: TGTGCCAGCAGCTCAACAGGGTCCACTGAAGCTTTCTTT. This translates into CASSSTGSTEAFF.

This clonotype was detected ten times or more. The rearrangement joins TRBV9 to TRBJ2-1, with TRBD1 as a possible D gene (6 bases). Per germline, CDR1 SGDLS and CDR2 YYNGEE. This CDR3 region has 14 residues. The V end lost 4 bases, the J end lost 7 bases, and 15 bases lay between the germline ends. The chain's CDR3 is CASSLSWGQNEQFF. CDR3 nucleotides: TGTGCCAGCAGCCTCAGTTGGGGGCAAAATGAGCAGTTCTTC.

This clonotype showed up many times. The chain employs TRBV18 and TRBJ2-7; the D is unclear. Trimming removed 3 bases from V and 0 bases from J, with 15 bases in between. The CDR3 consists of 16 residues. Germline CDR1 and CDR2: KGHSH and LQKENI. In DNA, the CDR3 is TGTGCCAGCTCACCCGAACTGACTGAGAGCTCCTACGAGCAGTACTTC. This sequence encodes CASSPELTESSYEQYF.